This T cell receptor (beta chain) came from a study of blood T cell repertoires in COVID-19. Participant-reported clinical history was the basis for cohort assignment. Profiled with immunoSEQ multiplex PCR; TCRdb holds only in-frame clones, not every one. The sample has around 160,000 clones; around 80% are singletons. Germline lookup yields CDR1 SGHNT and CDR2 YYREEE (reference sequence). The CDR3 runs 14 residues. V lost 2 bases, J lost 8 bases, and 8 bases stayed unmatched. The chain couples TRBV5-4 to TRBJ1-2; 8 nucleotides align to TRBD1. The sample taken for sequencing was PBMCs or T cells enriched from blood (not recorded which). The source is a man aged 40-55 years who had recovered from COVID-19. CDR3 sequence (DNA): TGTGCCAGCAGCTTTCTGGCAGGGGGCGAAGGCTACACCTTC. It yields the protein CASSFLAGGEGYTF.